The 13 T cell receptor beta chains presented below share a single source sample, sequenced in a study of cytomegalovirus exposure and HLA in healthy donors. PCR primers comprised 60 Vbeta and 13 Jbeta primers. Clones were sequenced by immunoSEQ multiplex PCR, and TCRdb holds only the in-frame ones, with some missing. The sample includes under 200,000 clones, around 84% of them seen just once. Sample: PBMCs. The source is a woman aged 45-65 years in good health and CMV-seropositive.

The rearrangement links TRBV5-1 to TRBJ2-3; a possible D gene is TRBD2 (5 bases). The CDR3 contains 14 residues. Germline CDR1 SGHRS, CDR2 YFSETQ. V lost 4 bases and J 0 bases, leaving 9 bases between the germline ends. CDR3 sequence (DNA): TGCGCCAGCAGCCGACTATCCAGCACAGATACGCAGTATTTT. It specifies CASSRLSSTDTQYF.

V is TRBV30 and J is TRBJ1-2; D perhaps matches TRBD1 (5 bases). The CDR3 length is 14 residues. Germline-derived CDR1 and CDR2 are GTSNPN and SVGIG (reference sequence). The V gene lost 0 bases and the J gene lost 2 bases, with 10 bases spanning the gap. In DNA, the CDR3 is TGTGCCTGGAGTGTATATAGGACAAACTATGGCTACACCTTC. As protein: CAWSVYRTNYGYTF.

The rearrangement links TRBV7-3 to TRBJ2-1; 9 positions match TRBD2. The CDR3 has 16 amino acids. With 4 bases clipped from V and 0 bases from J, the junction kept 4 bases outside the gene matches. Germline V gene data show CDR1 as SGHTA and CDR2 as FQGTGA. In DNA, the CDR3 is TGTGCCAGCAGCTGGGGTAGCGGGGGCTCCTACAATGAGCAGTTCTTC. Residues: CASSWGSGGSYNEQFF.

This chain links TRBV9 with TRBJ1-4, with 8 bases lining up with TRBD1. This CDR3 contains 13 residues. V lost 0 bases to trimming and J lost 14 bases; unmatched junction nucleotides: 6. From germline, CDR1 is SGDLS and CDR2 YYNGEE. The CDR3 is CASSVAPTGGLFF. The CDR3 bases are TGTGCCAGCAGCGTAGCTCCCACAGGGGGGCTGTTTTTT.

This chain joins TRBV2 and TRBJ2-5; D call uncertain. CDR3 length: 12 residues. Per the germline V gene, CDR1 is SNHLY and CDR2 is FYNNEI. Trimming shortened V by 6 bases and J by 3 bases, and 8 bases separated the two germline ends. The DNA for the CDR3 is TGTGCCAGCAGAGGCGGAAAAGAGACCCAGTACTTC. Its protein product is CASRGGKETQYF.

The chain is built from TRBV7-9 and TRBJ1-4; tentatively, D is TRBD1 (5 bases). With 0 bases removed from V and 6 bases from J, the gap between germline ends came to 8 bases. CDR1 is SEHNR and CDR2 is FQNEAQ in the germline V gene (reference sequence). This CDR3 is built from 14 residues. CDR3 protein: CASSLAGAYEKLFF. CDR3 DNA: TGTGCCAGCAGCTTAGCAGGGGCCTATGAAAAACTGTTTTTT.

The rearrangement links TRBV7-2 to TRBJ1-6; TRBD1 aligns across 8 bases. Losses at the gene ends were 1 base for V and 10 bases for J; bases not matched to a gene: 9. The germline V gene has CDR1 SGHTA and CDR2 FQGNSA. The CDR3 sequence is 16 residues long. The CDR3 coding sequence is TGTGCCAGCAGCTTAGATGGGGCGGGGACAGGCTCACCCCTCCACTTT. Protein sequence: CASSLDGAGTGSPLHF.

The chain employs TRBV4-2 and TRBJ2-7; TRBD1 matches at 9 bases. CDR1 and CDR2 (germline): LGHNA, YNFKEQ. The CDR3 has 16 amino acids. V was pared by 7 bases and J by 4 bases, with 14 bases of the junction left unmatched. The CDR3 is CASTESVDRGRYEQYF. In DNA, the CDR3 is TGTGCCAGCACCGAATCTGTCGACAGGGGGAGGTACGAGCAGTACTTC.

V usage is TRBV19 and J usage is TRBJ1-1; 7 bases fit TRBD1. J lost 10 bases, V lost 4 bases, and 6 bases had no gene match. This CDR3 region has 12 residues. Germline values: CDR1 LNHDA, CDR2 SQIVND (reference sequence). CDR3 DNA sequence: TGTGCCAGTAGTAAACAGACAGGGCCAGCTTTCTTT. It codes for CASSKQTGPAFF.

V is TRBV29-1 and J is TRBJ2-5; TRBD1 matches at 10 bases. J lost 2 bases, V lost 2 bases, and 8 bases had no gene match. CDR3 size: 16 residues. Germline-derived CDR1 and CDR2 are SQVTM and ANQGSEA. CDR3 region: CSVELWDRGSQETQYF. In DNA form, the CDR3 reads TGCAGCGTTGAACTGTGGGACAGGGGATCACAAGAGACCCAGTACTTC.

The CDR3, as DNA: TGTGCCAGCAGCAACGTGGGGGGCCAAGAGACCCAGTACTTC. It codes for CASSNVGGQETQYF. The chain joins TRBV9 to TRBJ2-5; D is possibly TRBD2 (6 bases). There are 14 residues in the CDR3. V was clipped by 4 bases and J by 1 base, with 11 bases between them. Germline V lookup: CDR1 SGDLS, CDR2 YYNGEE.

Here the CDR3 reads CASSVGGGYQETQYF. For the CDR3, the DNA is TGCGCCAGCAGCGTAGGAGGGGGCTACCAAGAGACCCAGTACTTC. The V call is TRBV4-3, the J call TRBJ2-5; D may be TRBD1 (7 bases). V lost 5 bases, J lost 0 bases, and 13 bases lay in between. CDR1 is LGHNA and CDR2 is YSLEER in the germline V gene. This CDR3 contains 15 residues.

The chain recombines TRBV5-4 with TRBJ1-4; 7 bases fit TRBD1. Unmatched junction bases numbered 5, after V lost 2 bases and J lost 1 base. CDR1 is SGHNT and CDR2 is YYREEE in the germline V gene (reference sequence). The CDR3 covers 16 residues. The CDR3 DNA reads TGTGCCAGCAGCTTTGGAGGGGGCGGAACTAATGAAAAACTGTTTTTT. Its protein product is CASSFGGGGTNEKLFF.